Listed here are 10 T cell receptor beta chains from one sample, sequenced in a study of blood T cell repertoires in COVID-19. Using immunoSEQ multiplex PCR, the repertoire was profiled, and TCRdb retains in-frame clones only, with some absent. The data show some 97,000 clones, roughly 89% seen once. The sequenced material came from peripheral blood. These receptors all stem from a man aged 65 to 79 with acute or convalescent COVID-19.

The V call is TRBV29-1, the J call TRBJ2-1; 8 bases line up with TRBD2. V shed 4 bases and J 4 bases; nucleotides not matched to a gene: 12. The V gene's germline CDR1 is SQVTM and CDR2 ANQGSEA. The CDR3 sequence is 16 residues long. This chain's CDR3 is CSVADKTSGSYNEQFF. The CDR3 nucleotides are TGCAGCGTTGCAGACAAAACTAGCGGATCATACAATGAGCAGTTCTTC.

The rearrangement joins TRBV5-1 to TRBJ2-1; 7 nucleotides match TRBD2. With V trimmed by 4 bases and J by 8 bases, 9 bases remained unmatched. The CDR3 has 14 amino acids. CDR1 and CDR2 (germline): SGHRS, YFSETQ. The CDR3 DNA sequence: TGCGCCAGCAGCACCCGACTAGCCAGCTATGAGCAGTTCTTC. Its translation: CASSTRLASYEQFF.

The rearrangement joins TRBV5-4 to TRBJ2-1; the match to TRBD2 covers 10 bases. This CDR3 comprises 15 residues. With V trimmed by 3 bases and J by 5 bases, 5 bases remained unmatched. Germline V gene lookup returns CDR1 SGHNT and CDR2 YYREEE (reference sequence). CDR3 DNA sequence: TGTGCCAGCAGCTCACTAGCGGGGAAAAACAATGAGCAGTTCTTC. Translating it yields CASSSLAGKNNEQFF.

The chain carries TRBV6-5 and TRBJ2-7; no clear D. There are 15 residues in the CDR3. Trimming left V 1 base short and J 3 bases short, with 13 bases between. Germline V gives CDR1 MNHEY, CDR2 SVGAGI. In DNA, the CDR3 is TGTGCCAGCAGTTACTATGGGCCGAATCGCTACGAGCAGTACTTC. Translation gives CASSYYGPNRYEQYF.

This chain uses TRBV7-9 with TRBJ2-7; 8 nucleotides agree with TRBD1. Trimming took 7 bases from V and 7 from J; bases not matched to a gene: 12. Germline V CDR1 and CDR2: SEHNR, FQNEAQ (reference sequence). The CDR3 sequence is 14 residues long. The CDR3 region is CASTLAGGQREQYF. CDR3 sequence (DNA): TGTGCCAGCACCCTCGCAGGGGGCCAAAGGGAGCAGTACTTC.

This clone was seen once. The chain joins TRBV29-1 to TRBJ2-3, with 11 bases lining up with TRBD2. The CDR3 totals 13 residues. CDR1 is SQVTM and CDR2 is ANQGSEA in the germline V gene. J gave up 5 bases and V 5 bases, and 3 bases lay outside the gene matches. CDR3 nucleotides: TGCAGCGTTTTAGCGGGGGGGGGAGATACGCAGTATTTT. It translates to CSVLAGGGDTQYF.

V usage is TRBV7-9 and J usage is TRBJ2-5; a weak D match, TRBD2 (5 bases). V dropped 5 bases and J dropped 5 bases, with 15 bases sitting between them. Looked up from germline, CDR1 is SEHNR and CDR2 is FQNEAQ (reference sequence). The CDR3 length is 14 residues. The chain's CDR3 is CASSPGFGEETQYF. CDR3 DNA: TGTGCCAGCAGCCCGGGGTTCGGGGAGGAGACCCAGTACTTC. The full variable domain, completed using reference TRBV7-9 and TRBJ2-5, is DTGVSQNPRHKITKRGQNVTFRCDPISEHNRLYWYRQTLGQGPEFLTYFQNEAQLEKSRLLSDRFSAERPKGSFSTLEIQRTEQGDSAMYLCASSPGFGEETQYFGPGTRLLVL.

This chain links TRBV19 with TRBJ1-1; unclear D gene. V gave up 6 bases and J gave up 1 base, with 6 bases separating them. This CDR3 has 12 residues. CDR1 LNHDA and CDR2 SQIVND come from the germline V gene (reference sequence). CDR3 bases: TGTGCCAGTAGCCCTTGGAACACTGAAGCTTTCTTT. Its protein is CASSPWNTEAFF. Full variable domain (remainder filled in from reference TRBV19 and TRBJ1-1): DGGITQSPKYLFRKEGQNVTLSCEQNLNHDAMYWYRQDPGQGLRLIYYSQIVNDFQKGDIAEGYSVSREKKESFPLTVTSAQKNPTAFYLCASSPWNTEAFFGQGTRLTVV.

The CDR3 loop is CASSPNREALEQYF. As DNA, the CDR3 is TGTGCCAGCAGCCCTAACAGGGAAGCACTCGAGCAGTACTTC. The chain employs TRBV7-9 and TRBJ2-7; D perhaps matches TRBD1 (6 bases). CDR3 size: 14 residues. CDR1 and CDR2 from the germline V gene are SEHNR and FQNEAQ (reference sequence). Trimming stripped 5 bases from V and 6 bases from J, with 17 bases between.

The rearrangement uses TRBV19 and TRBJ2-7, with D unclear. CDR1 LNHDA and CDR2 SQIVND come from the germline V gene (reference sequence). The CDR3 extends over 13 amino acids. V dropped 3 bases and J dropped 1 base, with 7 bases sitting between them. In nucleotides, the CDR3 is TGTGCCAGTAGTATGCAGGCTTCCTACGAGCAGTACTTC. It codes for CASSMQASYEQYF.